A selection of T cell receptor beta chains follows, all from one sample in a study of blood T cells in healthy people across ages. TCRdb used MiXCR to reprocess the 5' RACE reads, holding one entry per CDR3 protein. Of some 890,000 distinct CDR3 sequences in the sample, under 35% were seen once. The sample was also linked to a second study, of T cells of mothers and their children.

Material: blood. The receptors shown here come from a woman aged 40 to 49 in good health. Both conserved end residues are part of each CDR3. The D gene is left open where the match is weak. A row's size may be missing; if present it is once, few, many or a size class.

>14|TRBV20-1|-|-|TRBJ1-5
TGCAGTGCTAGGTACGGGGGAGCTAATCAGCCCCAGCATTTT
CSARYGGANQPQHF
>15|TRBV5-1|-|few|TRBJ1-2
TGCGCCAGCAGCTTGGGACAGGATGCTAACTATGGCTACACCTTC
CASSLGQDANYGYTF
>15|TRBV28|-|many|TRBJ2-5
TGTGCCAGCAGTTCCGGGACGGTTGGCCAAGAGACCCAGTACTTC
CASSSGTVGQETQYF
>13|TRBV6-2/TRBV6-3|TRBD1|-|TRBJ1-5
TGTGCCAGCGGGGGCAGGGGGTATCAGCCCCAGCATTTT
CASGGRGYQPQHF
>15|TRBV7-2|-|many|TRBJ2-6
TGTGCCAGCAGCCAACGGTATTCTGGGGCCAACGTCCTGACTTTC
CASSQRYSGANVLTF
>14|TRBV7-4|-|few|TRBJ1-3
TGTGCCAGCAGCCCCACAACCTCGCGAAACACCATATATTTT
CASSPTTSRNTIYF
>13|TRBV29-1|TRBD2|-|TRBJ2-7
TGCAGCGCCGAGCGGGGGGGCCGGAACGAGCAGTACTTC
CSAERGGRNEQYF
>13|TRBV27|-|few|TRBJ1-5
TGTGCCAGCAGTTTATGGGGAGGGCAGCCCCAGCATTTT
CASSLWGGQPQHF
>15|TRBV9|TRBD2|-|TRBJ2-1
TGTGCCAGCAGCGTAGGCGGCGGGAGAGACAATGAGCAGTTCTTC
CASSVGGGRDNEQFF
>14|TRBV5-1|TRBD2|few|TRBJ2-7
TGCACCAGCAGCCGGGGGGACGGGTACTACGAGCAGTACTTC
CTSSRGDGYYEQYF
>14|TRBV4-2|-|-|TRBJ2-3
TGTGCCAGCAGCCAAGATAGGGGATCAGATACGCAGTATTTT
CASSQDRGSDTQYF
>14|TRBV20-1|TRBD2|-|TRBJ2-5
TGCAGTGCTAGAGATGCGGGGGGCGGAGAGACCCAGTACTTC
CSARDAGGGETQYF
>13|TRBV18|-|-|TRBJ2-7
TGTGCCAGCTCACCATTGGGGAGCGGTGAGCAGTACTTC
CASSPLGSGEQYF
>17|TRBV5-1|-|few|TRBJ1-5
TGCGCCAGCAGCTTGTTGCCGGCAGCTTATAGCAATCAGCCCCAGCATTTT
CASSLLPAAYSNQPQHF
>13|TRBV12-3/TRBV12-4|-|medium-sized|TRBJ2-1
TGTGCCAGCAGTCCCCAACTCGATGTTGAGCAGTTCTTC
CASSPQLDVEQFF
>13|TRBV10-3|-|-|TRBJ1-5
TGTACCATCGGGTCGGATAGCAATCAGCCCCAGCATTTT
CTIGSDSNQPQHF
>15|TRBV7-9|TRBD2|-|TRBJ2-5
TGTGCCAGCAGCCCCAGCGGGGGGGCTTCAGAGACCCAGTACTTC
CASSPSGGASETQYF
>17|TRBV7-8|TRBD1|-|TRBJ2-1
TGTGCCAGCAGCTTGTTTTTTCTCCGGGACAGGGACAATGAGCAGTTCTTC
CASSLFFLRDRDNEQFF
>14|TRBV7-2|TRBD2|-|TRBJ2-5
TGTGCCAGCAGCTTCGGGGGGGCCCATGAGACCCAGTACTTC
CASSFGGAHETQYF
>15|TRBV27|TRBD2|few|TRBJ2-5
TGTGCCAGCAGTCCCTTGGCGGGGGGGGCGGGAGAGCAGTACTTC
CASSPLAGGAGEQYF
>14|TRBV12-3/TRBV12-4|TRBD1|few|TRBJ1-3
TGTGCCAGCAGCCGAGGACAGGGATTGAACACCATATATTTT
CASSRGQGLNTIYF
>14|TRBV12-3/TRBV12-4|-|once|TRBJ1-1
TGTGCCAGCAGTCCGACCTCTGGGGGCACTGAAGCTTTCTTT
CASSPTSGGTEAFF
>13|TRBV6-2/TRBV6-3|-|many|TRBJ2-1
TGTGCCAGCAGTTCTTACATCCTTGATGAGCAGTTCTTC
CASSSYILDEQFF
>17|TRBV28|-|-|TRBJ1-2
TGTGCCGGCAGTCTCCCCGGGACGACTACTTTATACTATGGCTACACCTTC
CAGSLPGTTTLYYGYTF
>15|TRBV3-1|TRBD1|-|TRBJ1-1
TGTGCCAGCAGCCAACCTTCGGGACAGGACACTGAAGCTTTCTTT
CASSQPSGQDTEAFF
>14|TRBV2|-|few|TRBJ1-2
TGTGCCAGCAGTGAAGGGTACAGCGGCTATGGCTACACCTTC
CASSEGYSGYGYTF
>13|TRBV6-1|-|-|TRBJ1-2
TGTGCCAGCAGTGAAGCGCAAAAGTATGGCTACACCTTC
CASSEAQKYGYTF
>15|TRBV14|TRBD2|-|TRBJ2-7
TGTGCCAGCAGCCAAGAGAGCGGGGGGGCCTACGAGCAGTACTTC
CASSQESGGAYEQYF
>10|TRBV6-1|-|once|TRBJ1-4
TGTGCCAGCAGGGATGAAAAACTGTTTTTT
CASRDEKLFF
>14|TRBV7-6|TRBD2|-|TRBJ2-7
TGTGCCAGCAGCCCCCGACTAGCGGGGGACGAGCAGTACTTC
CASSPRLAGDEQYF
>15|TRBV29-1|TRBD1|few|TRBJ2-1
TGCAGCGTTGAACCGGGACAGGGCCTCAGGGATGAGCAGTTCTTC
CSVEPGQGLRDEQFF
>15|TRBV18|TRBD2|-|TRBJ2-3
TGTGCCAGCTCAACCCTAGCGGGGAGCACAGATACGCAGTATTTT
CASSTLAGSTDTQYF
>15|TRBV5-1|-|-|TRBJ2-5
TGCGCCAGCATTAACGGGCAGGGCCCTCAAGAGACCCAGTACTTC
CASINGQGPQETQYF
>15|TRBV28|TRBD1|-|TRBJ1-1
TGTGCCAGCAGTCTCTTCGGGACAGGGAACGCTGAAGCTTTCTTT
CASSLFGTGNAEAFF
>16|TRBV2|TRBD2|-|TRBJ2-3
TGTGCCACACTACGAGCGGGGGGGCCAGGTGCAGATACGCAGTATTTT
CATLRAGGPGADTQYF
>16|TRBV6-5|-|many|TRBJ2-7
TGTGCCAGCAGTTACTCACCCCTCGGCAGCAACAACGAGCAGTACTTC
CASSYSPLGSNNEQYF
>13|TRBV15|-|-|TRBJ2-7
TGTGCCACCAGCAGTTACAGGGTAGGCGAGCAGTACTTC
CATSSYRVGEQYF
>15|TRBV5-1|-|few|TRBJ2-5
TGCGCCAGCTCCCCGGCCAGCGGCCCCCAAGAGACCCAGTACTTC
CASSPASGPQETQYF
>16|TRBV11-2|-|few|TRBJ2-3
TGTGCCAGCAGCTTAGATACAGGGAGGTTCACAGATACGCAGTATTTT
CASSLDTGRFTDTQYF
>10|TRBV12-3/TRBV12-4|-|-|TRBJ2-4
TGTGCCAGCAGTGGACGCATTCAGTACTTC
CASSGRIQYF
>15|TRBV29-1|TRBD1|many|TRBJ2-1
TGCAGCGTTTTAGGGGGACAGAGCTCCTACAATGAGCAGTTCTTC
CSVLGGQSSYNEQFF
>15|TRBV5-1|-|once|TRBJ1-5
TGCGCCAGCAGCCCCGGCCAGGGAAGTTGGGGGCCCCAGCATTTT
CASSPGQGSWGPQHF
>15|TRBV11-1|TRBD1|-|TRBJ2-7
TGTGCCAGCAGCCCCGGGGACAGGGAATACAACGAGCAGTACTTC
CASSPGDREYNEQYF
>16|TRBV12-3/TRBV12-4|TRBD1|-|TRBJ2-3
TGTGCCAGCAGGGGACTCAGACAGGGGGTGTTGGAGACGCAGTATTTT
CASRGLRQGVLETQYF
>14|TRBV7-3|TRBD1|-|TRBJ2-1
TGTGCCAGCAGCTTAACGACAGGGGGCAGTGAGCAGTTCTTC
CASSLTTGGSEQFF
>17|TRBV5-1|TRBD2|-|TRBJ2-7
TGCGCCAGCAGCGCAGGACTAGCGGGGGGCGGAGATTACGAGCAGTACTTC
CASSAGLAGGGDYEQYF
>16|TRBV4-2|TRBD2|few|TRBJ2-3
TGTGCCAGCAGCCAAGATCTTAGCGGGGGTGCAGATACGCAGTATTTT
CASSQDLSGGADTQYF
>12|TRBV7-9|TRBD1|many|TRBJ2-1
TGTGCCAGCCGATTCAGGGGGAATGAGCAGTTCTTC
CASRFRGNEQFF
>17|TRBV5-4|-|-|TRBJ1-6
TGTGCCAGCAGCTGGGGGACGGGGGGCAAGAAGAGTTCACCCCTCCACTTT
CASSWGTGGKKSSPLHF
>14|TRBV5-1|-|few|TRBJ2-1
TGCGCCAGCAGCTTGCGGGGGTATTATAATGAGCAGTTCTTC
CASSLRGYYNEQFF
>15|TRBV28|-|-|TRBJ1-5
TGTGCCAGCAGTCCTGGACACGCCGGCGGTCAGCCCCAGCATTTT
CASSPGHAGGQPQHF
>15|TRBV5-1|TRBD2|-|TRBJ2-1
TGCGCCAGCAGCCGAACGACTAGCGGGGGCAATGAGCAGTTCTTC
CASSRTTSGGNEQFF
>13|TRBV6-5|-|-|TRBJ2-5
TGTGCCAGCAGGTCCGGGGGTGTTGGGACCCAGTACTTC
CASRSGGVGTQYF
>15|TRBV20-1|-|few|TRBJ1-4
TGCAGTGCTCGCTCGTTACAGGCAACTAATGAAAAACTGTTTTTT
CSARSLQATNEKLFF
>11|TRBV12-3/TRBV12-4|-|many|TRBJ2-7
TGTGCCAGCAGTAAGGACTACGAGCAGTACTTC
CASSKDYEQYF
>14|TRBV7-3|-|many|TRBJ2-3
TGTGCCAGCAGCTTAACGCCGGTCGGCGATACGCAGTATTTT
CASSLTPVGDTQYF
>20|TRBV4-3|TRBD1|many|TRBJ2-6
TGCGCCAGCAGCCTCGATACCGTGACCCCGGGACAGGGGGCTTCCAACGTCCTGACTTTC
CASSLDTVTPGQGASNVLTF
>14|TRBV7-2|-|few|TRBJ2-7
TGTGCCAGCAGCTCCCAGGGTGGGTACTACGAGCAGTACTTC
CASSSQGGYYEQYF
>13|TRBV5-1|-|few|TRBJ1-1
TGCGCCAGCAGCTTGCAGGGTAAGACTGAAGCTTTCTTT
CASSLQGKTEAFF
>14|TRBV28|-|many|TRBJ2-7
TGTGCCAGTTCATCGAGGGGGGCTAGGAACGAGCAGTACTTC
CASSSRGARNEQYF